This T cell receptor (beta chain) was identified during a study of CD8+CD57+ T cells in acquired aplastic anemia. For the study at large: Sorted CD4+ and CD8+ cells yielded about 3.1 ug of DNA on average. Study-wide results and limits: Patients did not significantly differ from controls in CD8+ Simpson's diversity.

This CDR3 region has 10 residues. Trimming pared 8 bases from V and 4 bases from J, leaving 5 bases between. Germline V gene sequence: CDR1 ENHRY, CDR2 SYGVKD. TCR beta VDJ and CDR3 were profiled, and genomic DNA was the template. TCRdb called the reads again in MiXCR, with one record for every CDR3 protein. The profile shows hundreds of thousands of distinct CDR3 sequences, around 68% of them singletons. As concerns this clonotype: Its antigen is unidentified.

Sequencing input: sorted CD4+, CD8+, or CD8+CD57+ T cells (not recorded which) from PBMCs. The receptor was isolated from a human donor in good health, serving as a control. The V call is TRBV10-3, the J call TRBJ2-5; D not resolved. The CDR3 is CAIGRETQYF. The CDR3 coding sequence is TGTGCCATCGGGCGAGAGACCCAGTACTTC.